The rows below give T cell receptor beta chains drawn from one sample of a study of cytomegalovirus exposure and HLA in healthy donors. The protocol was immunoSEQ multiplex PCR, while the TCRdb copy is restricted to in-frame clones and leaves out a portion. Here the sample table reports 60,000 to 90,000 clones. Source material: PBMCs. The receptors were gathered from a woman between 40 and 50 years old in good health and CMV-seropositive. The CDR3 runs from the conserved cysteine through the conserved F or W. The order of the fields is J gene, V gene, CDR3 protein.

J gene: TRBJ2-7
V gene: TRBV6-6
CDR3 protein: CASSYRDEQYF

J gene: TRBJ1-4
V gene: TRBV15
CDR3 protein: CATSRDLAGENEKLFF

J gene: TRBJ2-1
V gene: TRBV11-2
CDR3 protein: CASSPGLDSWFF

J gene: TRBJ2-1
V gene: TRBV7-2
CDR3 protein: CASSLLTGLSVDQEQFF

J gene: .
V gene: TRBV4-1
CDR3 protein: CASSQGPYEQYF

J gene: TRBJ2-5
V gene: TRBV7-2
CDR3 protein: CASSFGAGETQYF

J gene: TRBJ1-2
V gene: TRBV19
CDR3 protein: CASSILQGNNYGYTF

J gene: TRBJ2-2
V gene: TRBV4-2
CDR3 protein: CASSQEEGGVAGELFF

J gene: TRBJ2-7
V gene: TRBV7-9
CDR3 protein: CASSPGQGGSSYEQYF

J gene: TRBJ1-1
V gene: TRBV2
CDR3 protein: CASIPGRTEAFF

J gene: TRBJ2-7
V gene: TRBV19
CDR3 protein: CASSTNGLAPSYEQYF

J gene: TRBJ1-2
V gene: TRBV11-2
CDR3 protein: CASSRDRVNGYTF

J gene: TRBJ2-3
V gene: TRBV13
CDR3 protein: CASSFAADEMTSTDTQYF

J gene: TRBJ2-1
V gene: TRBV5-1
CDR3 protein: CASSLDYKGGQFF

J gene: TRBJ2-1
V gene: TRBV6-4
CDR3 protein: CASSATDTTREQFF

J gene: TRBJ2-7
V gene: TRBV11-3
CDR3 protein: CASSLGRGEQYF

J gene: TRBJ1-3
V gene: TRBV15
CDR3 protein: CATSRDIFSGNTIYF

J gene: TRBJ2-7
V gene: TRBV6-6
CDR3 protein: CASRDGGQGSYEQYF

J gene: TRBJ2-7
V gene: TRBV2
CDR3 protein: CASRAGTGFGSYEQYF

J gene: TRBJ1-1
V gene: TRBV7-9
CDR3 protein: CASSRRGWDRDEAFF

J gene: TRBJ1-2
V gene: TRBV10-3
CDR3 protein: CAISEPLDRGDGYTF

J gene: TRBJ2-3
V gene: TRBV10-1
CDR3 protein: CASSESTTGGPPDTQYF

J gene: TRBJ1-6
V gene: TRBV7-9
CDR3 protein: CASSPTGKTPLHF

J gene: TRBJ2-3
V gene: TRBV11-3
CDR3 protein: CASSLGASGVTDTQYF

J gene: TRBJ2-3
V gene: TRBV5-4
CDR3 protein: CASSPNPLAEGGADTRYF

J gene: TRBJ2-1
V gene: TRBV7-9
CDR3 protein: CASSLALASRLGEQFF

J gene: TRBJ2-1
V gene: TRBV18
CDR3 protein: CASSLLAEDYNEQFF

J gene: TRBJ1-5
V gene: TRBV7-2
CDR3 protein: CASSLYQLGGDQPQHF

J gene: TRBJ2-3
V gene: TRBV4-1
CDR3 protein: CASSQDEVDFTDTQYF

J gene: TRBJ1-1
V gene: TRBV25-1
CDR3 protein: CASRRDRADTEAFF

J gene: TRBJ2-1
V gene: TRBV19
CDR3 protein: CASSIDRGEQFF

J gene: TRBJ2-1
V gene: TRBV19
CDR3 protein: CASSIVGGIEQFF

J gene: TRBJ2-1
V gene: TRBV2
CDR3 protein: CASSEDWGRGHNEQFF

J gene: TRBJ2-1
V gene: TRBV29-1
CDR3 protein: CSVTPGPTSGRLDEQFF

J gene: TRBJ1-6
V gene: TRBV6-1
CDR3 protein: CASRTGSSSPLHF

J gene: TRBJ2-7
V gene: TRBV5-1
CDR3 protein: CASSYRLGQVSYEQYF

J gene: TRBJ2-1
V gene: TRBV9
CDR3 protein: CASSETLAGGPHFF

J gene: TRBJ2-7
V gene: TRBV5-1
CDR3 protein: CASSLLDRSYEQYF

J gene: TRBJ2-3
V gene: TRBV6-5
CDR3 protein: CASTHLAGVTDTQYF

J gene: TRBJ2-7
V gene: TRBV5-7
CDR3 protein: CASTKQKGFYEQYF

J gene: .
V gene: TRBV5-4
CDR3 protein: CASSLVGGGPSYEQYF

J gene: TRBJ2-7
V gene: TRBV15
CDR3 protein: CATSRGGLTTYEQYF

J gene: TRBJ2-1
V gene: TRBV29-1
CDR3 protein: CSVEDQGGVTLSYNEQFF

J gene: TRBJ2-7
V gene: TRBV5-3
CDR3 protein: CARSLQTGGSYEQYF

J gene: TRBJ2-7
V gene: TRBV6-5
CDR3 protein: CASGTADSMADEQYF